This TCR beta chain came from a study of T-cell memory formation after mild COVID-19. TCRdb reanalysed the 5' RACE reads using MiXCR and keeps one entry per CDR3 protein. The profile shows 410,000 or so distinct CDR3 sequences, 20% to 30% of them singletons. The CDR3 spans 13 residues. Trimming stripped 3 bases from V and 9 bases from J, with 12 bases between. The sequenced sample consisted of PBMCs or a T cell subset sorted from them (not recorded which). This receptor was obtained from an adult woman who had mild COVID-19 (a few samples of this study predate the infection). Cell type and time point are not known. The chain carries TRBV12-3 or TRBV12-4 and TRBJ2-1; TRBD1 might be the D (5 bases). In DNA form, the CDR3 reads TGTGCCAGCAGTTTGACAGCAAACAGTGAGCAGTTCTTC. As protein: CASSLTANSEQFF.